This TCR beta chain was retrieved from a study of blood T cell repertoires in COVID-19. Germline V CDR1 and CDR2: SGHNT, YENEEA. The CDR3 runs to 14 residues. V lost 1 base to trimming and J lost 10 bases; unmatched junction nucleotides: 5. TCRdb's table, derived via immunoSEQ multiplex PCR, lists solely in-frame clones and lacks some. This sample has 200,000 or so clones, with almost 85% found just once. This clonotype was sampled from a human donor with acute or convalescent COVID-19. The donor label of this sample is uncertain. The chain employs TRBV11-3 and TRBJ2-1; TRBD2 matches 9 bases. Sequencing was done on a sample of peripheral blood. CDR3 DNA: TGTGCCAGCAGCTTAGTTAGCGGGAGTCGGGAGCAGTTCTTC. Translating it yields CASSLVSGSREQFF.